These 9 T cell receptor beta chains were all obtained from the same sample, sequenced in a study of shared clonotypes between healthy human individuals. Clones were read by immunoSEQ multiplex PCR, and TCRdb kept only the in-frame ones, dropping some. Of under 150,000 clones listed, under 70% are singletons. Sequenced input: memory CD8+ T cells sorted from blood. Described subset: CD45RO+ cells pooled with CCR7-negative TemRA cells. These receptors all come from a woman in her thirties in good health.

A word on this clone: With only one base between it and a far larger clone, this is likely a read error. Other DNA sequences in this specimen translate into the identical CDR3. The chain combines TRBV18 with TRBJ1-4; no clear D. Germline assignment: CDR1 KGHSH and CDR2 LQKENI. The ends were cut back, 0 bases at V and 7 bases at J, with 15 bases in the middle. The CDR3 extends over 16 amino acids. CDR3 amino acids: CASSPPDRARSEKLFF. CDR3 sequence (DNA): TGTGCCAGCTCACCACCCGATCGGGCTAGGTCTGAAAAACTGTTTTTT.

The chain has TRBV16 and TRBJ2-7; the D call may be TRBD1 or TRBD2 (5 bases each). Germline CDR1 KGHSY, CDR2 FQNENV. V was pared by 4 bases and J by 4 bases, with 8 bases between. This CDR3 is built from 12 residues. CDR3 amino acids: CASSRDGYEQYF. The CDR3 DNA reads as TGTGCCAGCAGCCGGGACGGATACGAGCAGTACTTC.

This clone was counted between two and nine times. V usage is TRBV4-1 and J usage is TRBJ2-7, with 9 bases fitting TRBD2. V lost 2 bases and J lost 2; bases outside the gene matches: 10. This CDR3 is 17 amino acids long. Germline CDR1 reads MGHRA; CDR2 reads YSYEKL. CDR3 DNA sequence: TGCGCCAGCAGCCAAATAGACTTGGGACTAGCAGCCTACGAGCAGTACTTC. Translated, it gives CASSQIDLGLAAYEQYF.

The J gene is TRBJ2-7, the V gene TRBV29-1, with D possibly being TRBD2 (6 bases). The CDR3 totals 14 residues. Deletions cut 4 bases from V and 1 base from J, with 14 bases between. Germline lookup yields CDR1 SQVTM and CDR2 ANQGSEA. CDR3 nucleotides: TGCAGCGTTGCGGTCCTTAGCGGATCCTACGAGCAGTACTTC. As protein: CSVAVLSGSYEQYF.

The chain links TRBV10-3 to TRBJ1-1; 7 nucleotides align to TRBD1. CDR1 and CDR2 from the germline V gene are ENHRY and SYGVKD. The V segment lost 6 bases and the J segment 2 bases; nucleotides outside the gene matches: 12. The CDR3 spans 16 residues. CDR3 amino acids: CAIRKLRTGTNTEAFF. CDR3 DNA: TGTGCCATCAGGAAACTTCGGACAGGAACTAACACTGAAGCTTTCTTT.

The CDR3: CASREVEAFF. The CDR3 DNA reads as TGCGCCAGCAGGGAGGTTGAAGCTTTCTTT. The genes are TRBV10-1 and TRBJ1-1; D remains ambiguous. This CDR3 has 10 amino acids. Germline V gene lookup returns CDR1 WNHNN and CDR2 SYGVQD (reference sequence). Trimming took 6 bases from V and 7 from J, leaving 6 bases between them.

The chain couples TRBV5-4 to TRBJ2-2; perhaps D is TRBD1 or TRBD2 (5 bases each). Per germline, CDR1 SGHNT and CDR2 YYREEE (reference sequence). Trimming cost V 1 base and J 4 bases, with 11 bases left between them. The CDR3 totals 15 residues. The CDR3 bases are TGTGCCAGCAGCTTGTTGGGGACGGGCACCGGGGAGCTGTTTTTT. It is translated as CASSLLGTGTGELFF. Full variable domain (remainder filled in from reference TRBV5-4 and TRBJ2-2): ETGVTQSPTHLIKTRGQQVTLRCSSQSGHNTVSWYQQALGQGPQFIFQYYREEENGRGNFPPRFSGLQFPNYSSELNVNALELDDSALYLCASSLLGTGTGELFFGEGSRLTVL.

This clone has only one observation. The CDR3 region has the DNA TGTGCCAGCAGTCCACTACACCCTAGCACAGATACGCAGTATTTT. It codes for CASSPLHPSTDTQYF. The chain has TRBV27 and TRBJ2-3; D is unresolved. Trimming removed 5 bases from V and 0 bases from J, with 12 bases in between. Germline CDR1 MNHEY, CDR2 SMNVEV (reference sequence). The length of the CDR3 is 15 residues.

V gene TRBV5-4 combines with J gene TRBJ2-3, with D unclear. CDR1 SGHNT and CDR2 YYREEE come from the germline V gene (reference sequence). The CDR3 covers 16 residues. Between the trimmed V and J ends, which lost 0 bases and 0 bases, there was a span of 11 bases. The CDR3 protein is CASSLDGYLSTDTQYF. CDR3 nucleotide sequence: TGTGCCAGCAGCTTGGACGGCTACCTGAGCACAGATACGCAGTATTTT.